Following are 11 T cell receptor beta chains from one sample sequenced in a study of blood T cells in healthy people across ages. Combining a sample-barcoded 5' primer with a J-beta primer mix, a second PCR ran for roughly 7 to 12 cycles. Each CDR3 protein is one row after TCRdb ran MiXCR on the 5' RACE reads. Of more than 1.4 million distinct CDR3 sequences listed, 35% to 45% are singletons. Specimen: blood. The receptor set was obtained from a woman between 18 and 29 years old in good health.

With regard to this clonotype: One end of the junction fails to match germline, which may point to a read error. The CDR3 DNA is TGTGCCGGCAGCCAAGTAAGGCAGCGGGGCTACAATGAGCAGTTCTTC. Protein: CAGSQVRQRGYNEQFF. The chain combines TRBV3-1 with TRBJ2-1; 7 bases are a match to TRBD2. CDR3 size: 16 residues. Germline CDR1 LGHDT, CDR2 YNNKEL (reference sequence).

V usage is TRBV10-1 and J usage is TRBJ2-1, with 8 bases identical to TRBD2. V lost 0 bases, J lost 4 bases, and 5 bases stayed unmatched. The CDR3 spans 16 residues. Germline lookup yields CDR1 WNHNN and CDR2 SYGVQD (reference sequence). The CDR3 protein is CASSESRASGYNEQFF. CDR3 DNA sequence: TGCGCCAGCAGTGAGTCGAGGGCTAGCGGGTACAATGAGCAGTTCTTC.

The V gene is TRBV11-2, the J gene TRBJ1-5; the match to TRBD1 covers 12 bases. The ends lost 2 bases at V and 2 bases at J; junction bases unmatched: 16. The CDR3 covers 21 residues. The germline V gene has CDR1 SGHAT and CDR2 FQNNGV. The CDR3 DNA follows: TGTGCCAGCAGCTTATATGCGGGTGGGACAGGGGGCCTGTCTGGCAATCAGCCCCAGCATTTT. Translation: CASSLYAGGTGGLSGNQPQHF.

The CDR3 region is CASSQDRFNEQFF. In nucleotides, the CDR3 is TGCGCCAGCAGCCAAGATCGTTTCAATGAGCAGTTCTTC. The chain joins TRBV4-1 to TRBJ2-1; unclear D gene. Germline assignment: CDR1 MGHRA and CDR2 YSYEKL. Deletions cut 0 bases from V and 6 bases from J, with 6 bases between. CDR3 length: 13 amino acids.

This chain connects TRBV20-1 to TRBJ2-5, with 10 positions matching TRBD2. With 5 bases clipped from V and 0 bases from J, the junction kept 9 bases outside the gene matches. The CDR3 loop spans 16 amino acids. Germline CDR1 and CDR2: DFQATT and SNEGSKA (reference sequence). CDR3 nucleotide sequence: TGCAGTGCTCACGACCTACTAGCGGGAAACCAAGAGACCCAGTACTTC. It specifies CSAHDLLAGNQETQYF.

The chain has TRBV7-3 and TRBJ2-1; 12 nucleotides align to TRBD2. The V and J ends lost 4 bases and 0 bases, in that order; junction bases with no gene match: 19. This CDR3 contains 22 residues. Per the germline V gene, CDR1 is SGHTA and CDR2 is FQGTGA. Written as DNA, the CDR3 is TGTGCCAGCAGCTCACCCATCTCGGGACTAGCGGGCCGCAGTAGCTCCTACAATGAGCAGTTCTTC. This gives the protein CASSSPISGLAGRSSSYNEQFF.

J is TRBJ1-3 and V is TRBV20-1; D not certain. V was cut by 3 bases and J by 1 base, with 10 bases left in between. The CDR3 covers 14 residues. CDR1 and CDR2 from the germline V gene are DFQATT and SNEGSKA (reference sequence). The CDR3 loop is CSASGSGSGNTIYF. CDR3 in DNA: TGCAGTGCTAGCGGCTCGGGGTCTGGAAACACCATATATTTT.

This clonotype showed up just a few times. The chain combines TRBV7-9 with TRBJ2-1; a possible D gene is TRBD1 (6 bases). V dropped 1 base and J dropped 2 bases, with 9 bases sitting between them. CDR3 length: 15 residues. From germline, CDR1 is SEHNR and CDR2 FQNEAQ (reference sequence). CDR3 protein: CASSLDAGAYNEQFF. As DNA, the CDR3 is TGTGCCAGCAGCTTAGATGCAGGGGCCTACAATGAGCAGTTCTTC. Supplemented by reference TRBV7-9 and TRBJ2-1, the full variable domain reads DTGVSQNPRHKITKRGQNVTFRCDPISEHNRLYWYRQTLGQGPEFLTYFQNEAQLEKSRLLSDRFSAERPKGSFSTLEIQRTEQGDSAMYLCASSLDAGAYNEQFFGPGTRLTVL.

This clonotype was seen more than once but under ten times. The rearrangement joins TRBV4-1 to TRBJ2-2; D tentatively fits TRBD1 or TRBD2 (5 bases each). V lost 1 base and J lost 6, with 6 bases in between. The CDR3 sequence is 13 residues long. Germline-derived CDR1 and CDR2 are MGHRA and YSYEKL. CDR3 nucleotides: TGCGCCAGCAGCCAAGGGGGACCCGGGGAGCTGTTTTTT. Amino acids: CASSQGGPGELFF.

This chain connects TRBV7-8 to TRBJ1-1; 11 positions match TRBD1. Germline-derived CDR1 and CDR2 are SGHVS and FQNEAQ. This CDR3 region has 16 residues. V was pared by 5 bases and J by 1 base, with 6 bases of the junction left unmatched. The CDR3 protein is CASSPRTGGSNTEAFF. DNA of the CDR3: TGTGCCAGCAGCCCGCGGACAGGGGGCTCGAACACTGAAGCTTTCTTT.

V is TRBV28 and J is TRBJ2-7, with TRBD1 matching 7 bases. Germline CDR1 reads MDHEN; CDR2 reads SYDVKM. With V trimmed by 6 bases and J by 4 bases, 6 bases remained unmatched. The CDR3 length is 13 residues. CDR3 bases: TGTGCCAGCAGCCAGGGGGTGGGGTACGAGCAGTACTTC. It specifies CASSQGVGYEQYF.